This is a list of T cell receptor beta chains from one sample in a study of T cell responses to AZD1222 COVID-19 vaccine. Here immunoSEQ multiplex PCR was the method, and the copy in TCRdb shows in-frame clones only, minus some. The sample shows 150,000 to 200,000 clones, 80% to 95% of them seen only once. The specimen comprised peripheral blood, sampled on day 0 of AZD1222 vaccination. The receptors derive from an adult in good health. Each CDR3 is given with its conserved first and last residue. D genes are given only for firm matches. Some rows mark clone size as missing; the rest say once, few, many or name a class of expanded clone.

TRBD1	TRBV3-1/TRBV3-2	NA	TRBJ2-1	CASSPGQGSYNEQFF	TGTGCCAGCAGTCCCGGACAGGGATCTTACAATGAGCAGTTCTTC
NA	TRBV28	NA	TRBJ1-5	CASSPGQNNQPQHF	TGTGCCAGCAGCCCAGGACAGAACAATCAGCCCCAGCATTTT
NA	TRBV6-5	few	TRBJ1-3	CASERGEKNTIYF	TGTGCCAGTGAAAGGGGGGAAAAGAACACCATATATTTT
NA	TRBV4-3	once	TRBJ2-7	CASSQGRTVSYEQYF	TGCGCCAGCAGCCAAGGCCGGACTGTCTCCTACGAGCAGTACTTC
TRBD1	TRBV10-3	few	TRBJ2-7	CAISGTAYEQYF	TGTGCCATCAGCGGGACAGCCTACGAGCAGTACTTC
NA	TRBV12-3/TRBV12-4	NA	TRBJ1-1	CASTLGANTEAFF	TGTGCCAGCACCTTGGGGGCGAACACTGAAGCTTTCTTT
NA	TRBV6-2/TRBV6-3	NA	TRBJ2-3	CASSYGSGSTDTQYF	TGTGCCAGCAGTTATGGTAGCGGCAGCACAGATACGCAGTATTTT
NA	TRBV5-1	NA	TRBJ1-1	CASSFGTEAFF	TGCGCCAGCAGCTTTGGAACTGAAGCTTTCTTT
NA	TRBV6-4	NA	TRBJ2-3	CASSDGGGTDTQYF	TGTGCCAGCAGTGACGGGGGCGGCACAGATACGCAGTATTTT
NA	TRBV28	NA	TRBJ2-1	CASSLGPGGSYNEQFF	TGTGCCAGCAGTTTGGGGCCAGGGGGGTCCTACAATGAGCAGTTCTTC
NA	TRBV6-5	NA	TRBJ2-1	CASSSDPGPSYNEQFF	TGTGCCAGCAGTTCAGACCCGGGCCCCTCCTACAATGAGCAGTTCTTC
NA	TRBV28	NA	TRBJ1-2	CASGSIGASPYYGYTF	TGTGCCAGCGGCTCGATTGGGGCCTCCCCCTACTATGGCTACACCTTC
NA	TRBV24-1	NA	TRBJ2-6	CATSADGANVLTF	TGTGCCACCTCGGCTGACGGGGCCAACGTCCTGACTTTC
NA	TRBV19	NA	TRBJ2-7	CASSPYPGQREQYF	TGTGCCAGTAGTCCCTACCCGGGCCAGCGCGAGCAGTACTTC
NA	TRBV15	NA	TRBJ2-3	CATSRDWRDNTDTQYF	TGTGCCACCAGCAGAGATTGGAGGGACAACACAGATACGCAGTATTTT
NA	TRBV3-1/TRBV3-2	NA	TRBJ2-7	CASSQDPSYEQYF	TGTGCCAGCAGCCAAGACCCCAGTTACGAGCAGTACTTC
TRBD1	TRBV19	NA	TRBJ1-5	CASQGLTGRSNQPQHF	TGTGCCAGCCAGGGTCTGACAGGGCGAAGCAATCAGCCCCAGCATTTT
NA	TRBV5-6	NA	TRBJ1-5	CASSWRGARGQPQHF	TGTGCCAGCAGCTGGAGGGGGGCGCGGGGTCAGCCCCAGCATTTT
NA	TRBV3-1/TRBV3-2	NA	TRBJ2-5	CASSQAGGRETQYF	TGTGCCAGCAGCCAAGCTGGGGGCCGGGAGACCCAGTACTTC
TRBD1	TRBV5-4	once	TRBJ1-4	CASSWDRADEKLFF	TGTGCCAGCAGCTGGGACAGGGCGGATGAAAAACTGTTTTTT
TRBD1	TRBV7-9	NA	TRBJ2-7	CASSLSGTGLQF	TGTGCCAGCAGCCTTTCGGGGACAGGGCTCCAGTTC
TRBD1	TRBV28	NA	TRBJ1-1	CASSRGQDQVNTEAFF	TGTGCCAGCAGCCGGGGACAGGATCAGGTGAACACTGAAGCTTTCTTT
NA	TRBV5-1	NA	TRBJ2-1	CASSLVSNEQFF	TGCGCCAGCAGCTTGGTCAGCAATGAGCAGTTCTTC
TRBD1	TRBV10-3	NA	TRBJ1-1	CAISGTGGTEAFF	TGTGCCATCAGTGGGACAGGGGGAACTGAAGCTTTCTTT
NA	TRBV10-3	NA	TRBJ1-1	CAISEEGVGAFF	TGTGCCATCAGTGAGGAAGGGGTCGGAGCTTTCTTT
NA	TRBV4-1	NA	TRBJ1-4	CASSQWQGEKLFF	TGCGCCAGCAGCCAATGGCAGGGGGAAAAACTGTTTTTT
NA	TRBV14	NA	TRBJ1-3	CASSQVGRFSGNTIYF	TGTGCCAGCAGCCAAGTAGGCCGTTTCTCTGGAAACACCATATATTTT
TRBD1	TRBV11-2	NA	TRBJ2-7	CASSPGQEYYEQYF	TGTGCCAGCAGCCCGGGACAGGAGTACTACGAGCAGTACTTC
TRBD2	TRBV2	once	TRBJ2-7	CASLQREGLGEQYF	TGTGCCAGCCTTCAAAGGGAGGGCCTAGGCGAGCAGTACTTC
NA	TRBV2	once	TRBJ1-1	CASRLSTAAEAFF	TGTGCCAGCAGGCTATCGACGGCGGCTGAAGCTTTCTTT
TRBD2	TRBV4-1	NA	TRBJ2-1	CASSQEEAGDSYNEQFF	TGCGCCAGCAGCCAAGAGGAAGCGGGGGATTCCTACAATGAGCAGTTCTTC
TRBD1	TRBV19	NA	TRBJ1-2	CASSIARGNYGYTF	TGTGCCAGTAGTATAGCCAGGGGGAACTATGGCTACACCTTC
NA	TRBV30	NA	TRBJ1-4	CAWSVEGKREKLFF	TGTGCCTGGAGTGTGGAGGGAAAAAGGGAAAAACTGTTTTTT
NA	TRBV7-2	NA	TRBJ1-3	CASSLGSTGNGNTIYF	TGTGCCAGCAGCTTAGGGTCAACAGGGAATGGAAACACCATATATTTT
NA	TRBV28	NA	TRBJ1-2	CASSLGPGESGYTF	TGTGCCAGCAGTTTGGGCCCCGGCGAGTCAGGCTACACCTTC
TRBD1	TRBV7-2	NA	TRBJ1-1	CASSSRGGGAEAFF	TGTGCCAGCAGCTCGAGAGGGGGCGGGGCTGAAGCTTTCTTT
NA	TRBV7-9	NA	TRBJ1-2	CASSLGVGREAYGYTF	TGTGCCAGCAGCTTAGGTGTGGGCAGGGAGGCCTATGGCTACACCTTC
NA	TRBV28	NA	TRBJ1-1	CASSSLGPNTEAFF	TGTGCCAGCAGTTCCCTGGGACCTAACACTGAAGCTTTCTTT
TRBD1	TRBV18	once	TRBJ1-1	CASSPPGTAEAFF	TGTGCCAGCTCACCACCAGGGACAGCAGAAGCTTTCTTT
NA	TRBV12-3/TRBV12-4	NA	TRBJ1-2	CASSFRGTEGYTF	TGTGCCAGCAGTTTTAGGGGGACGGAAGGCTACACCTTC
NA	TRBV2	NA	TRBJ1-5	CASSGWQGGDQPQHF	TGTGCCAGCAGTGGGTGGCAGGGAGGAGATCAGCCCCAGCATTTT
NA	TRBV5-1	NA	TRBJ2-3	CASSSTFLAPSTDTQYF	TGCGCCAGCAGCTCGACCTTTCTAGCGCCTAGCACAGATACGCAGTATTTT
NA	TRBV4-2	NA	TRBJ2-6	CASSQSPRDSGANVLTF	TGTGCCAGCAGCCAAAGCCCAAGAGACTCTGGGGCCAACGTCCTGACTTTC